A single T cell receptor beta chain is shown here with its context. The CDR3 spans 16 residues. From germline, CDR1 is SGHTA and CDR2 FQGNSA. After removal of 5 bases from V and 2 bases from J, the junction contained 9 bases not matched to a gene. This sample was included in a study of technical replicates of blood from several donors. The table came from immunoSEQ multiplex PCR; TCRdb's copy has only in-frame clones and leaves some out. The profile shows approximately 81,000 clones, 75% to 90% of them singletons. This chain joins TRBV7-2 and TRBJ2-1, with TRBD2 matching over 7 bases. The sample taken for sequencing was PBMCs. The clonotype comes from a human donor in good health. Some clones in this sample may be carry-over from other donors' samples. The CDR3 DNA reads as TGTGCCAGCAGCCTATACACCGGGACTACCTACAATGAGCAGTTCTTC. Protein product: CASSLYTGTTYNEQFF.